Following are 23 T cell receptor beta chains from one sample sequenced in a study of T cell repertoires in cytomegalovirus infection. TCRdb reanalysed the reads using MiXCR and keeps one entry per CDR3 protein. The sample lists 50,000 to 65,000 distinct CDR3 sequences, roughly 20% occurring once. These receptors are not linked to any known antigen. Here the sequenced sample was CD8+ T cells from cultured PBMCs, taken from culture after CMV antigen stimulation. The receptors were sampled from a human donor in good health (CMV status not recorded). Some clones in this sample may be carry-over from other donors' samples.

There are a few counts of this clonotype. One end of the junction fails to match germline, which may point to a read error. This chain uses TRBV4-1 with TRBJ1-5, with D uncertain. The germline gives CDR1 MGHRA, CDR2 YSYEKL. The CDR3 spans 15 residues. In nucleotides, the CDR3 is TGTGCCAGCAGCCAAGATTCCCGGGCCTTCCAGCCCCAGCATTTT. This gives the protein CASSQDSRAFQPQHF.

This clonotype appeared a single time. The genes are TRBV7-9 and TRBJ2-7; TRBD2 might be the D (7 bases). Trimming took 8 bases from V and 3 from J, leaving 17 bases between them. This CDR3 region has 14 residues. CDR1 is SEHNR and CDR2 is FQNEAQ in the germline V gene (reference sequence). CDR3 protein: CASSIPGGSYEQYF. CDR3 nucleotides: TGTGCCAGCTCTATCCCGGGGGGCAGCTACGAGCAGTACTTC.

This clonotype was detected only a few times. V and J are TRBV6-1 and TRBJ1-4, with unresolved D. The CDR3 spans 14 residues. V lost 5 bases and J lost 3, with 10 bases in between. CDR1 and CDR2 (germline): MNHNS, SASEGT. The DNA of the CDR3 is TGTGCCAGCAGTAACACGGACCCTAATGAAAAACTGTTTTTT. Protein product: CASSNTDPNEKLFF.

The genes are TRBV7-2 and TRBJ2-1; TRBD2 might be the D (5 bases). This CDR3 has 12 amino acids. The V and J ends lost 10 bases and 4 bases respectively, with 11 bases between them. Germline CDR1 reads SGHTA; CDR2 reads FQGNSA. The CDR3 DNA follows: TGTGCCACAAGTCGCGGGTACAATGAGCAGTTCTTC. It is translated as CATSRGYNEQFF.

The rearrangement links TRBV6-2 or TRBV6-3 to TRBJ2-3; possible D gene TRBD2, 6 bases. The CDR3 runs 16 residues. The V and J ends lost 8 bases and 3 bases respectively, with 21 bases between them. CDR1 is MNHEY, CDR2 SVGEGT, per germline. The CDR3 coding sequence is TGTGCCAGCTTCGGAGGGCACCAGGCATTAACAGATACGCAGTATTTT. Translating gives CASFGGHQALTDTQYF.

CDR3 nucleotide sequence: TGTGCTAGTGGTCCACCGGACTTAGCGGGCAATGAGCAGTTCTTC. This gives the protein CASGPPDLAGNEQFF. The chain links TRBV12-5 to TRBJ2-1; TRBD2 agrees at 7 bases. Germline lookup yields CDR1 LGHNT and CDR2 FRNRAP. The trim removed 5 bases at V and 6 bases at J, leaving 10 bases unmatched. The CDR3 runs to 15 residues.

This clonotype was counted a few times. The chain recombines TRBV12-3 or TRBV12-4 with TRBJ2-1; D gene uncertain. V lost 1 base and J 0 bases, leaving 10 bases between the germline ends. The CDR3 extends over 16 amino acids. As DNA, the CDR3 is TGTGCCAGCAGTTTAGATTCCCGGAGCTCCTACAATGAGCAGTTCTTC. Translated, it gives CASSLDSRSSYNEQFF.

Comments on this clonotype: A much larger clonotype is one base distant, so this may be a read error. The chain couples TRBV6-5 to TRBJ2-5, with D unclear. Germline loops: CDR1 MNHEY, CDR2 SVGAGI. The CDR3 loop spans 11 amino acids. The CDR3 DNA sequence: TGTGCCCGCAGTTTCGGGGAGACCCAGTACTTC. Amino acids: CARSFGETQYF.

There are a few counts of this clonotype. This chain uses TRBV9 with TRBJ2-5; D may be TRBD1 or TRBD2 (6 bases each). Germline loops: CDR1 SGDLS, CDR2 YYNGEE. V was pared by 7 bases and J by 2 bases, with 24 bases between. This CDR3 has 17 residues. CDR3 sequence (DNA): TGTGCCAGCGGGCATGACAAGGGGGGCCCCTTACAAGAGACCCAGTACTTC. This encodes CASGHDKGGPLQETQYF.

This clonotype was counted a few times. The gene calls are TRBV4-3 and TRBJ1-4; tentatively, D is TRBD1 (6 bases). V shed 2 bases and J shed 5 bases, with 9 bases lying between them. The CDR3 contains 14 residues. Germline CDR1 and CDR2: LGHNA and YSLEER. The CDR3 is CASSQMTGNEKLFF. The CDR3, as DNA: TGCGCCAGCAGCCAAATGACAGGAAATGAAAAACTGTTTTTT.

This clonotype was counted only a few times. This sequence joins TRBV12-3 or TRBV12-4 and TRBJ1-3; 9 nucleotides match TRBD1. The CDR3 sequence is 15 residues long. With V trimmed by 5 bases and J by 4 bases, 6 bases remained unmatched. The CDR3 is CASSPQGASGNTIYF. In DNA form, the CDR3 reads TGTGCCAGCAGTCCACAGGGGGCATCGGGAAACACCATATATTTT.

This clonotype was counted only a few times. The V gene is TRBV19, the J gene TRBJ2-1, with 13 bases identical to TRBD2. Looked up from germline, CDR1 is LNHDA and CDR2 is SQIVND (reference sequence). V lost 11 bases to trimming and J lost 0 bases; unmatched junction nucleotides: 4. This CDR3 contains 15 residues. The CDR3 loop reads CASRTSGSSYNEQFF. The CDR3 DNA is TGTGCCTCCAGGACTAGCGGGAGCTCCTACAATGAGCAGTTCTTC.

There are a few counts of this clonotype. V gene TRBV6-5 combines with J gene TRBJ2-5; 7 nucleotides agree with TRBD1. Per germline, CDR1 MNHEY and CDR2 SVGAGI. This CDR3 spans 11 amino acids. V trimming: 2 bases; J trimming: 12 bases; junction bases outside the gene matches: 3. The CDR3, as DNA: TGTGCCAGCAGTTACGAGGGGGCTGAGTACTTC. It specifies CASSYEGAEYF.

This chain uses TRBV6-1 with TRBJ2-3; TRBD2 matches at 12 bases. The CDR3 is 16 residues long. Germline CDR1 reads MNHNS; CDR2 reads SASEGT. V lost 3 bases, J lost 4 bases, and 5 bases stayed unmatched. The CDR3 sequence: CASSDLAGGPPDTQYF. The CDR3 coding sequence is TGTGCCAGCAGTGACCTAGCGGGGGGGCCCCCAGATACGCAGTATTTT.

This clonotype turned up a few times. This rearrangement joins TRBV7-6 to TRBJ2-5; TRBD2 agrees at 9 bases. V shed 3 bases, J shed 3 bases, and the junction held 5 bases outside the gene matches. Looked up from germline, CDR1 is SGHVS and CDR2 is FNYEAQ. The CDR3 has 15 residues. Here the CDR3 reads CASSFDSGGKETQYF. CDR3 coding DNA: TGTGCCAGCAGCTTTGATAGCGGGGGTAAAGAGACCCAGTACTTC.

This clonotype appeared a single time. This rearrangement joins TRBV6-2 or TRBV6-3 to TRBJ2-1; D ambiguous. V lost 7 bases and J lost 6, with 7 bases in between. The germline gives CDR1 MNHEY, CDR2 SVGEGT. This CDR3 has 11 amino acids. The CDR3 is CASTYSNEQFF. Here the CDR3 DNA reads TGTGCCAGCACTTATAGCAATGAGCAGTTCTTC.

The V call is TRBV7-6, the J call TRBJ2-7; D is undetermined. The CDR3 consists of 13 residues. Between the trimmed V and J ends, which lost 2 bases and 5 bases, there was a span of 10 bases. CDR1 is SGHVS and CDR2 is FNYEAQ in the germline V gene. The CDR3 nucleotides read TGTGCCAGCAGCTTATTGCAGCCCAACGAGCAGTACTTC. Its protein product is CASSLLQPNEQYF.

This clonotype was detected once. This chain joins TRBV25-1 and TRBJ2-1, with a possible D match to TRBD2 (5 bases). This CDR3 is 18 amino acids long. V lost 4 bases and J 0 bases, leaving 19 bases between the germline ends. CDR1 is MGHDK, CDR2 SYGVNS, per germline. CDR3 sequence reads: CASSGGFAWLSSYNEQFF. CDR3 nucleotide sequence: TGTGCCAGCAGTGGAGGGTTCGCCTGGCTCAGCTCCTACAATGAGCAGTTCTTC.

This chain's CDR3 is CASSPDRVAEKLFF. CDR3 DNA sequence: TGTGCCAGCAGCCCAGACAGGGTGGCTGAAAAACTGTTTTTT. The chain is built from TRBV7-6 and TRBJ1-4; TRBD1 agrees at 7 bases. CDR3 size: 14 residues. V shed 5 bases, J shed 7 bases, and the junction held 7 bases outside the gene matches. Germline V gene lookup returns CDR1 SGHVS and CDR2 FNYEAQ.

This clonotype was seen more than once but under ten times. The CDR3 sequence is CASSLVSGENGYTF. CDR3 coding DNA: TGTGCCAGCAGCTTAGTATCAGGGGAAAATGGCTACACCTTC. This chain connects TRBV7-2 to TRBJ1-2, with D tentatively TRBD1 (6 bases). The CDR3 extends over 14 amino acids. Per germline, CDR1 SGHTA and CDR2 FQGNSA. The ends were cut back, 1 base at V and 6 bases at J, with 12 bases in the middle.

The V and J genes are TRBV11-2 and TRBJ2-1; TRBD1 matches 11 bases. Germline V gene lookup returns CDR1 SGHAT and CDR2 FQNNGV. This CDR3 is 15 amino acids long. Trimming removed 5 bases from V and 7 bases from J; junction bases left unmatched: 7. In DNA form, the CDR3 reads TGTGCCAGCAGCCTAACCGGGACAGGGGGGAATGAGCAGTTCTTC. It specifies CASSLTGTGGNEQFF.

The CDR3 region is CAISEPDSYIEQFF. In DNA, the CDR3 is TGTGCCATCAGTGAGCCGGACAGCTATATTGAGCAGTTCTTC. The chain employs TRBV10-3 and TRBJ2-1; D is possibly TRBD1 (6 bases). The length of the CDR3 is 14 residues. The germline V gene encodes CDR1 ENHRY and CDR2 SYGVKD. Trimming took off 2 bases at V and 9 bases at J, with 14 bases between the two ends.

This chain links TRBV6-2 or TRBV6-3 with TRBJ1-1, with a tentative D call TRBD1 (6 bases). Germline V gene lookup returns CDR1 MNHEY and CDR2 SVGEGT. The V end lost 5 bases, the J end lost 2 bases, and 21 bases lay between the germline ends. The CDR3 spans 17 residues. CDR3 loop: CASSDYSTGHLNTEAFF. The DNA for the CDR3 is TGTGCCAGCAGTGACTACTCGACGGGACACCTAAACACTGAAGCTTTCTTT.